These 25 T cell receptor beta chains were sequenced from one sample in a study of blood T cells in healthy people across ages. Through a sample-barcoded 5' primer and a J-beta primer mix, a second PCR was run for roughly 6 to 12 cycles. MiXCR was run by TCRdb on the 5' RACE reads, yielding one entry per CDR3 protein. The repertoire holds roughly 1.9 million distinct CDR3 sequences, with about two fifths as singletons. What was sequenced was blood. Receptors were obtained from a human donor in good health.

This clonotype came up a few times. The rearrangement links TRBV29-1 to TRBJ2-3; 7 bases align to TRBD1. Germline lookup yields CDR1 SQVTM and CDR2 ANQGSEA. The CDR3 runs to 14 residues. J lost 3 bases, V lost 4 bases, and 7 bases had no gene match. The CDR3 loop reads CSVGTGVRTDTQYF. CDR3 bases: TGCAGCGTTGGGACAGGAGTGAGGACAGATACGCAGTATTTT.

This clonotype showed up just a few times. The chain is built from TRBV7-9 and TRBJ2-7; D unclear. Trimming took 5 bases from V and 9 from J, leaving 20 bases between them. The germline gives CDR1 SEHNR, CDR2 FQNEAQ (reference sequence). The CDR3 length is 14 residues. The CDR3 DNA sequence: TGTGCCAGCAGCCCTGAAAGCCGAAGGCTCGGGCAGTACTTC. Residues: CASSPESRRLGQYF.

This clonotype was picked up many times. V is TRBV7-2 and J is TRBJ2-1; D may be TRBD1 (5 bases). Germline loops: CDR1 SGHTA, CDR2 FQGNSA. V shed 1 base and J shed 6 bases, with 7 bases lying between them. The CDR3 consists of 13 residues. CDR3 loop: CASSLGQTNEQFF. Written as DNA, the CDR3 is TGTGCCAGCAGCTTAGGACAGACCAATGAGCAGTTCTTC.

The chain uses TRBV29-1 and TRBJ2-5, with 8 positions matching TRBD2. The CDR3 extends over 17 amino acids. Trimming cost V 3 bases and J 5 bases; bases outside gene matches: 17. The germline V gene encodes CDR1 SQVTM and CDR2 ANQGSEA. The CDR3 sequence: CSVDKSSRGGLGETQYF. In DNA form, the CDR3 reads TGCAGCGTTGATAAGTCATCTCGGGGGGGGCTTGGGGAGACCCAGTACTTC.

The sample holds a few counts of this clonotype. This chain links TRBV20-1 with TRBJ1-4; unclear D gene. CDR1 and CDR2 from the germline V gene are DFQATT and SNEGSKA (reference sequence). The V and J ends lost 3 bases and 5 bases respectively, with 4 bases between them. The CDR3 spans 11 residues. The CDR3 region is CSASKNEKLFF. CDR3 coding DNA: TGCAGTGCTAGTAAAAATGAAAAACTGTTTTTT.

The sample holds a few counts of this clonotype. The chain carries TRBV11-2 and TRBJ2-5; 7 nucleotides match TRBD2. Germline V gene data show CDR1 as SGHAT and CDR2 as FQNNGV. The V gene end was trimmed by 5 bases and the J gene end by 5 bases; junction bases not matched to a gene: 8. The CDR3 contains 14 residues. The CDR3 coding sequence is TGTGCCAGCAGCCCGAGGACTAGAGGGGAGACCCAGTACTTC. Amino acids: CASSPRTRGETQYF.

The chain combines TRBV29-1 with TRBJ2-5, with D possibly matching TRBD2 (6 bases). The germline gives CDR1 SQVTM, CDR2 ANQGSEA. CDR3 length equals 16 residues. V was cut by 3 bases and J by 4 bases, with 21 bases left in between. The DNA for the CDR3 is TGCAGCGTTGAGGGTGTTAGCGGTATCAATCCAGAGACCCAGTACTTC. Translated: CSVEGVSGINPETQYF.

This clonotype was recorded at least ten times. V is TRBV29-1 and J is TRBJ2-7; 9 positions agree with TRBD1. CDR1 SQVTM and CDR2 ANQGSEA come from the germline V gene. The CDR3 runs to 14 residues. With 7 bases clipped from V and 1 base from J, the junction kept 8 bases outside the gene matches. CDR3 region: CSGRQGGRSYEQYF. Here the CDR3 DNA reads TGCAGCGGGAGACAGGGGGGGAGATCCTACGAGCAGTACTTC.

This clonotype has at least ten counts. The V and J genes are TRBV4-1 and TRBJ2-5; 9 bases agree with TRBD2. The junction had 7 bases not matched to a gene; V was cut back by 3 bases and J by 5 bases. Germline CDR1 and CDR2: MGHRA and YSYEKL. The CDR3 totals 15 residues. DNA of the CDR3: TGCGCCAGCAGCCACCACGGGACTAGCTTGGAGACCCAGTACTTC. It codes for CASSHHGTSLETQYF.

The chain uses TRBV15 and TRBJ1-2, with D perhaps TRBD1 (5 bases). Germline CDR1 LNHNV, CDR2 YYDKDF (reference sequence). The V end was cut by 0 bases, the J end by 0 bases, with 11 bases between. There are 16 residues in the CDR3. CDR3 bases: TGTGCCACCAGCAGAGATCGAACGGACACTAACTATGGCTACACCTTC. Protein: CATSRDRTDTNYGYTF.

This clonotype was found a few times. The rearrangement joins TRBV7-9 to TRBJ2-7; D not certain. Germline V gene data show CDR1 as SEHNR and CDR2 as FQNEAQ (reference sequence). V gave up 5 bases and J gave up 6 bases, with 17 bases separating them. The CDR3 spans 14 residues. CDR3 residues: CASSPREYSVEQYF. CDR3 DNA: TGTGCCAGCAGCCCACGAGAATACTCGGTCGAGCAGTACTTC.

The CDR3 loop is CASSLWSSGGSYEQYF. Written as DNA, the CDR3 is TGCGCCAGCAGCTTGTGGAGTAGCGGGGGGTCTTACGAGCAGTACTTC. This chain uses TRBV5-1 with TRBJ2-7; 10 nucleotides match TRBD2. Trimming removed 1 base from V and 4 bases from J; junction bases left unmatched: 8. Germline V gene data show CDR1 as SGHRS and CDR2 as YFSETQ. This CDR3 has 16 residues.

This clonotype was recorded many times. The CDR3 region has the DNA TGTGCCAGCAGCTTAATTCTGGCGGGTCAGGGAGTCAATGAGCAGTTCTTC. Translated, it gives CASSLILAGQGVNEQFF. The J gene is TRBJ2-1, the V gene TRBV11-2; D possibly uses TRBD1 or TRBD2 (5 bases each). The CDR3 sequence is 17 residues long. Germline V lookup: CDR1 SGHAT, CDR2 FQNNGV. V gave up 2 bases and J gave up 6 bases, with 20 bases separating them. Combining the CDR3 with reference TRBV11-2 and TRBJ2-1 gives the whole variable domain EAGVAQSPRYKIIEKRQSVAFWCNPISGHATLYWYQQILGQGPKLLIQFQNNGVVDDSQLPKDRFSAERLKGVDSTLKIQPAKLEDSAVYLCASSLILAGQGVNEQFFGPGTRLTVL.

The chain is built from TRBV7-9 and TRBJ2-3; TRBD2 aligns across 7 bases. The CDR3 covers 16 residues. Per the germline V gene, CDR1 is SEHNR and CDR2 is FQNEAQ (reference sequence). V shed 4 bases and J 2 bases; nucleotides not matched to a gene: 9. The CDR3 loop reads CASSSLAGEATDTQYF. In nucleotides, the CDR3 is TGTGCCAGCAGCTCGCTGGCGGGGGAGGCCACAGATACGCAGTATTTT.

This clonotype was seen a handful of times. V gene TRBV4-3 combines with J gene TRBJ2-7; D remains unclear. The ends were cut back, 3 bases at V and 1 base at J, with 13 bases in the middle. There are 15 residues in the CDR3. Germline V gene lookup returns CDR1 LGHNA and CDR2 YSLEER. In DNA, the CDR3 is TGCGCCAGCAGCCAGGCTTCGAGCAGTTCCTACGAGCAGTACTTC. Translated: CASSQASSSSYEQYF.

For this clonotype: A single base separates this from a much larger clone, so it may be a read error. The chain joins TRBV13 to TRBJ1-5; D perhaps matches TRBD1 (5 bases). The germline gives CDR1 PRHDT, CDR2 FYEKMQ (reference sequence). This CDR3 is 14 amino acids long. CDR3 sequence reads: CAGSLSRGDQPQHF. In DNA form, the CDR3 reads TGTGCCGGCAGCTTATCAAGAGGGGATCAGCCCCAGCATTTT.

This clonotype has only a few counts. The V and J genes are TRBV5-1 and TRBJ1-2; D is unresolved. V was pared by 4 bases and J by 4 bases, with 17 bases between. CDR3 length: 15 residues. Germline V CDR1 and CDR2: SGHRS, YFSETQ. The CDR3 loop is CASSPNTAKIYGYTF. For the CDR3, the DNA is TGCGCCAGCAGCCCCAACACGGCTAAAATCTATGGCTACACCTTC.

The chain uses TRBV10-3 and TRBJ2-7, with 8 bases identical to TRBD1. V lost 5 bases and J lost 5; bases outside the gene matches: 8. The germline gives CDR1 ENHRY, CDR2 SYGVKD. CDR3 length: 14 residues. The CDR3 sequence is CAISTGQGRDEQYF. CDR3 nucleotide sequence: TGTGCCATCAGTACTGGACAGGGTAGGGACGAGCAGTACTTC.

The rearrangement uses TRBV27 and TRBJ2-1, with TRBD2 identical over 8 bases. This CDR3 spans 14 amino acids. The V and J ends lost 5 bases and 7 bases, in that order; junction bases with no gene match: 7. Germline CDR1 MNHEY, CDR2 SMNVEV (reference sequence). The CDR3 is CASSPGLGLNEQFF. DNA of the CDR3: TGTGCCAGCAGTCCGGGACTAGGTCTGAATGAGCAGTTCTTC.

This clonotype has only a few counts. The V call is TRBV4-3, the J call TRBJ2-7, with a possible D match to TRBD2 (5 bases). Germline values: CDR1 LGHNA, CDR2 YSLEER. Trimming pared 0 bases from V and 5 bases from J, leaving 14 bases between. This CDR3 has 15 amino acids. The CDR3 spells CASSQDPDYGDEQYF. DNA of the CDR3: TGCGCCAGCAGCCAAGATCCTGATTACGGGGACGAGCAGTACTTC.

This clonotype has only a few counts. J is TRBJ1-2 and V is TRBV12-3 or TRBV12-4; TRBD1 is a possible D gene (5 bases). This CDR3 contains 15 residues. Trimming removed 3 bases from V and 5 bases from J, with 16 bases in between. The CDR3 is CASSLGESPQYGYTF. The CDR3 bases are TGTGCCAGCAGTTTGGGGGAATCACCCCAATATGGCTACACCTTC.

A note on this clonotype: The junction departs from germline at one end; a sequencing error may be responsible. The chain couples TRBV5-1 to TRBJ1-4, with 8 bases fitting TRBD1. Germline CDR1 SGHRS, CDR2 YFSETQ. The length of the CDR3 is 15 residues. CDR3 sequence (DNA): TGCGCCAACAGCGACATACAGGGGGCTAATGAAAAACTGTTTTTT. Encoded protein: CANSDIQGANEKLFF.

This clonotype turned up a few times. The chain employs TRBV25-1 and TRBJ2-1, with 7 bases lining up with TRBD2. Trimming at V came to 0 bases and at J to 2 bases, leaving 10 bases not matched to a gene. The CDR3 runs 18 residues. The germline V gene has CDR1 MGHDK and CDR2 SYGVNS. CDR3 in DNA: TGTGCCAGCAGTGAATATTTCATCGGGGCGGGGGCCTACAATGAGCAGTTCTTC. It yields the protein CASSEYFIGAGAYNEQFF.

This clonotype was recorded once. DNA for the CDR3: TGTGCCACAGGGACTAGCGGGGGGTATGAGCAGTTCTTC. Encoded protein: CATGTSGGYEQFF. This rearrangement joins TRBV24-1 to TRBJ2-1, with 15 bases fitting TRBD2. V lost 10 bases, J lost 8 bases, and 2 bases stayed unmatched. The CDR3 loop spans 13 amino acids. Germline CDR1 is KGHDR and CDR2 is SFDVKD.

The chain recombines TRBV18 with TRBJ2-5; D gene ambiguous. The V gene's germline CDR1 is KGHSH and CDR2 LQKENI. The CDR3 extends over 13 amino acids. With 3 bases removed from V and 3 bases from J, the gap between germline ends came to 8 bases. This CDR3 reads CASSPGYKETQYF. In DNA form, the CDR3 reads TGTGCCAGCTCACCTGGATACAAAGAGACCCAGTACTTC.